This T cell receptor (beta chain) was observed in a study of chemoradiotherapy in HPV16-positive cancers. Some clones are missing from TCRdb's copy, which holds only in-frame ones; the method was immunoSEQ multiplex PCR. The sample holds some 5,200 clones, around 78% seen once. CDR1 is SGHRS and CDR2 is YFSETQ in the germline V gene. V was pared by 5 bases and J by 6 bases, with 9 bases between. The CDR3 extends over 12 amino acids. The V call is TRBV5-1, the J call TRBJ2-1, with D possibly being TRBD2 (5 bases). The receptor comes from a human donor with HPV-associated anogenital cancer. The specimen was obtained from a patient who underwent chemoradiotherapy. CDR3 protein: CASRSGINEQFF. CDR3 sequence (DNA): TGCGCCAGCAGATCGGGGATCAATGAGCAGTTCTTC.